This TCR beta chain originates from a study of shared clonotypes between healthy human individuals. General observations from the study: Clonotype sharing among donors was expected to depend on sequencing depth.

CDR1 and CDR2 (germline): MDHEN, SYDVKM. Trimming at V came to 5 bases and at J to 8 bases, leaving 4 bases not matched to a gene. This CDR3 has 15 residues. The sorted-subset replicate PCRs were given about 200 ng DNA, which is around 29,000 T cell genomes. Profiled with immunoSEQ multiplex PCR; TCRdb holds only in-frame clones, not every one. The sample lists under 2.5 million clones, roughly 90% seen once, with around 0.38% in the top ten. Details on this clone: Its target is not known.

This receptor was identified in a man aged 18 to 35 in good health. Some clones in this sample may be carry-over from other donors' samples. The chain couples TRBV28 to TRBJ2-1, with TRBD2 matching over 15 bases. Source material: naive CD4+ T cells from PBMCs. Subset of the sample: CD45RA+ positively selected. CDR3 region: CASSRWTSGRDEQFF. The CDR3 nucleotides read TGTGCCAGCAGTCGCTGGACTAGCGGGAGGGATGAGCAGTTCTTC.